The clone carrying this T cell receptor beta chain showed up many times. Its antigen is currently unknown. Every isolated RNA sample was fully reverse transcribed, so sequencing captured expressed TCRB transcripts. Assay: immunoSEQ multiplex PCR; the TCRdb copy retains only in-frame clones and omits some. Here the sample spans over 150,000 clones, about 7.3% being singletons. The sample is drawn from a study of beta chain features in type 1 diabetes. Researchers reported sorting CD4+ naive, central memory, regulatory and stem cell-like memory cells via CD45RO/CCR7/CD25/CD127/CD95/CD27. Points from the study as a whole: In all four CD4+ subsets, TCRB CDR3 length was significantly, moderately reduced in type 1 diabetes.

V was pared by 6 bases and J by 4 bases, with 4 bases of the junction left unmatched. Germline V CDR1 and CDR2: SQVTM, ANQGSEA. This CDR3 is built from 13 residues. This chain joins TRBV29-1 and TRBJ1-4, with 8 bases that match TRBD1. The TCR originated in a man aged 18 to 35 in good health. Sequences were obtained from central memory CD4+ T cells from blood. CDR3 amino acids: CSVQGAVNEKLFF. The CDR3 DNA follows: TGCAGCGTGCAGGGGGCCGTTAATGAAAAACTGTTTTTT.